These 21 T cell receptor beta chains were all obtained from the same sample, sequenced in a study of blood T cell repertoires in COVID-19. Profiled with immunoSEQ multiplex PCR; TCRdb holds only in-frame clones, not every one. The sample has roughly 260,000 clones, about 89% seen once. Sequencing input: peripheral blood. The source is a man aged 35-49 years who had recovered from COVID-19.

The chain recombines TRBV18 with TRBJ2-5; TRBD2 is a possible D gene (7 bases). The V gene's germline CDR1 is KGHSH and CDR2 LQKENI. V was shortened by 3 bases and J by 5 bases, with 16 bases between the two germline ends. The CDR3 is made up of 15 amino acids. CDR3 coding DNA: TGTGCCAGCTCACCGCCCGAGGGGGGGCTTGAGACCCAGTACTTC. This sequence encodes CASSPPEGGLETQYF.

The CDR3 protein is CASSRTGGYTF. The DNA for the CDR3 is TGTGCCAGTAGCAGGACGGGGGGCTACACCTTC. The chain links TRBV19 to TRBJ1-2, with D unresolved. Germline V gene data show CDR1 as LNHDA and CDR2 as SQIVND (reference sequence). This CDR3 is 11 amino acids long. V lost 6 bases and J 8 bases, leaving 10 bases between the germline ends.

The V and J genes are TRBV5-5 and TRBJ2-5; D is unclear. CDR1 and CDR2 (germline): SGHKS, YYEKEE (reference sequence). This CDR3 has 13 residues. Trimming removed 2 bases at V and 5 bases at J, with 10 bases between. As DNA, the CDR3 is TGTGCCAGCAGCTTTGAGGCTCGGGAGACCCAGTACTTC. This encodes CASSFEARETQYF. Filled out from reference TRBV5-5 and TRBJ2-5, the complete variable domain reads DAGVTQSPTHLIKTRGQQVTLRCSPISGHKSVSWYQQVLGQGPQFIFQYYEKEERGRGNFPDRFSARQFPNYSSELNVNALLLGDSALYLCASSFEARETQYFGPGTRLLVL.

The chain combines TRBV13 with TRBJ1-1, with no clear D. This CDR3 has 15 residues. The germline CDR1 and CDR2 sequences are PRHDT and FYEKMQ (reference sequence). V shed 5 bases and J shed 4 bases, with 17 bases lying between them. CDR3 nucleotide sequence: TGTGCCAGCAGCCCCCCCTATCTGGCGGGCACTGAAGCTTTCTTT. Translated, it gives CASSPPYLAGTEAFF. The variable domain in full, completed from reference TRBV13 and TRBJ1-1, reads AAGVIQSPRHLIKEKRETATLKCYPIPRHDTVYWYQQGPGQDPQFLISFYEKMQSDKGSIPDRFSAQQFSDYHSELNMSSLELGDSALYFCASSPPYLAGTEAFFGQGTRLTVV.

The V gene is TRBV6-2 or TRBV6-3, the J gene TRBJ2-7, with 8 bases fitting TRBD1. This CDR3 has 15 amino acids. Trimming at V came to 6 bases and at J to 6 bases, leaving 13 bases not matched to a gene. Germline V gene lookup returns CDR1 MNHEY and CDR2 SVGEGT. The CDR3 DNA reads TGTGCCAGCAGCCGAAGGAGGACAGGGCATCGCGAGCAGTACTTC. This sequence encodes CASSRRRTGHREQYF.

The chain carries TRBV7-8 and TRBJ2-1, with D possibly being TRBD1 (6 bases). The germline V gene has CDR1 SGHVS and CDR2 FQNEAQ. This CDR3 is built from 17 residues. V lost 8 bases to trimming and J lost 9 bases, with 29 bases between them. In DNA, the CDR3 is TGTGCCAGCCGACAGGCAGCCTCTAACAACCTACGGATTGAGCAGTTCTTC. Amino acid sequence: CASRQAASNNLRIEQFF.

This clone has only a few counts. CDR3 nucleotides: TGTGCCAGCAGTGGACTAGCGGGAGGTAGCTCCTACGAGCAGTACTTC. Its protein is CASSGLAGGSSYEQYF. This chain links TRBV9 with TRBJ2-7; 14 bases line up with TRBD2. CDR3 length equals 16 residues. J was trimmed by 0 bases and V by 5 bases; bases with no gene match: 4. Germline CDR1 and CDR2: SGDLS and YYNGEE.

The chain is built from TRBV11-2 and TRBJ1-2; D ambiguous. CDR1 is SGHAT and CDR2 is FQNNGV in the germline V gene. This CDR3 comprises 16 residues. Trimming removed 0 bases at V and 4 bases at J, with 15 bases between. CDR3 sequence: CASSLDQTIRPYGYTF. CDR3 in DNA: TGTGCCAGCAGCTTAGACCAGACAATAAGACCCTATGGCTACACCTTC.

V usage is TRBV10-3 and J usage is TRBJ1-1; D is possibly TRBD1 (5 bases). Germline V gives CDR1 ENHRY, CDR2 SYGVKD. The CDR3 contains 13 residues. Trimming cost V 7 bases and J 3 bases, with 12 bases left between them. The CDR3 spells CAIKVARDTEAFF. The CDR3 region has the DNA TGTGCCATCAAGGTCGCCAGGGACACTGAAGCTTTCTTT.

The CDR3 loop is CASSTRTSGYEQFF. The CDR3, as DNA: TGTGCCAGCAGCACAAGGACTAGCGGGTATGAGCAGTTCTTC. This chain links TRBV13 with TRBJ2-1; 11 nucleotides align to TRBD2. The V and J ends lost 5 bases and 8 bases, in that order; junction bases with no gene match: 5. Germline CDR1 PRHDT, CDR2 FYEKMQ (reference sequence). CDR3 length: 14 residues.

The CDR3 spells CARAGGQYEQYF. As DNA, the CDR3 is TGTGCGAGAGCGGGAGGGCAATACGAGCAGTACTTC. This chain uses TRBV12-5 with TRBJ2-7; TRBD2 agrees at 10 bases. CDR1 and CDR2 from the germline V gene are LGHNT and FRNRAP. The CDR3 extends over 12 amino acids.

This sequence joins TRBV5-1 and TRBJ2-1; 11 positions match TRBD2. CDR3 length: 16 amino acids. Germline assignment: CDR1 SGHRS and CDR2 YFSETQ. V dropped 1 base and J dropped 6; count of bases not matched to a gene: 6. In DNA form, the CDR3 reads TGCGCCAGCAGCTTGTCGGTGACTAGCGGGATCAATGAGCAGTTCTTC. Translating gives CASSLSVTSGINEQFF.

The V and J genes are TRBV6-6 and TRBJ2-3, with D maybe TRBD1 (6 bases). Germline V CDR1 and CDR2: MNHNY, SVGAGI (reference sequence). There are 14 residues in the CDR3. Trimming left V 6 bases short and J 1 base short, with 11 bases between. The CDR3 DNA follows: TGTGCCAGCAGACCCCGACAGGGCACAGATACGCAGTATTTT. As protein: CASRPRQGTDTQYF.

The chain combines TRBV5-1 with TRBJ1-1; TRBD1 matches at 8 bases. This CDR3 is 15 amino acids long. Trimming cost V 0 bases and J 4 bases; bases outside gene matches: 5. Germline V lookup: CDR1 SGHRS, CDR2 YFSETQ. The CDR3 loop is CASSLEGRGLTEAFF. CDR3 DNA: TGCGCCAGCAGCTTGGAGGGCAGGGGGCTCACTGAAGCTTTCTTT.

The J gene is TRBJ2-1, the V gene TRBV7-6; TRBD2 matches at 9 bases. The CDR3 runs 15 residues. Germline values: CDR1 SGHVS, CDR2 FNYEAQ. V shed 4 bases, J shed 6 bases, and the junction held 7 bases outside the gene matches. In DNA, the CDR3 is TGTGCCAGCAGCTCGACCGGGACTAGCTCCAATGAGCAGTTCTTC. This translates into CASSSTGTSSNEQFF. The full variable domain, rest sourced from reference TRBV7-6 and TRBJ2-1, is GAGVSQSPRYKVTKRGQDVALRCDPISGHVSLYWYRQALGQGPEFLTYFNYEAQQDKSGLPNDRFSAERPEGSISTLTIQRTEQRDSAMYRCASSSTGTSSNEQFFGPGTRLTVL.

The gene calls are TRBV15 and TRBJ2-7; no reliable D call. The CDR3 has 16 amino acids. The germline V gene encodes CDR1 LNHNV and CDR2 YYDKDF (reference sequence). With 0 bases removed from V and 1 base from J, the gap between germline ends came to 13 bases. In DNA form, the CDR3 reads TGTGCCACCAGCAGAGACGCTCGGTCCAGGTCCTACGAGCAGTACTTC. Translated: CATSRDARSRSYEQYF.

V and J are TRBV18 and TRBJ2-7; 12 nucleotides agree with TRBD1. Germline V gene data show CDR1 as KGHSH and CDR2 as LQKENI. V trimming: 0 bases; J trimming: 7 bases; junction bases outside the gene matches: 7. The CDR3 extends over 16 amino acids. The CDR3 loop reads CASSPPGRDRGREQYF. CDR3 in DNA: TGTGCCAGCTCACCACCGGGGAGGGACAGGGGGCGTGAGCAGTACTTC.

The rearrangement uses TRBV6-6 and TRBJ1-1; 7 bases are shared with TRBD1. The V gene end was trimmed by 5 bases and the J gene end by 0 bases; junction bases not matched to a gene: 3. The CDR3 runs 14 residues. Germline V lookup: CDR1 MNHNY, CDR2 SVGAGI (reference sequence). CDR3 sequence: CASSRRGMNTEAFF. CDR3 sequence (DNA): TGTGCCAGCAGTCGCAGGGGGATGAACACTGAAGCTTTCTTT.

The chain is built from TRBV6-1 and TRBJ1-1, with 10 bases identical to TRBD1. CDR3 size: 16 residues. V lost 4 bases to trimming and J lost 10 bases; unmatched junction nucleotides: 15. Germline V gives CDR1 MNHNS, CDR2 SASEGT. The CDR3 here is CASSAPGQGRLQRAFF. The CDR3 nucleotides read TGTGCCAGCAGTGCTCCGGGACAGGGGCGCCTACAAAGAGCTTTCTTT.

The V call is TRBV5-6, the J call TRBJ2-2; D gene uncertain. CDR3 size: 14 residues. Trimming pared 4 bases from V and 2 bases from J, leaving 9 bases between. Germline CDR1 and CDR2: SGHDT and YYEEEE. Here the CDR3 reads CASSPVGNTGELFF. Written as DNA, the CDR3 is TGTGCCAGCAGCCCGGTCGGTAACACCGGGGAGCTGTTTTTT.

The chain employs TRBV15 and TRBJ2-3; weak D call: TRBD1 (6 bases). Deletions cut 1 base from V and 6 bases from J, with 17 bases between. The CDR3 is 16 residues long. Germline CDR1 reads LNHNV; CDR2 reads YYDKDF (reference sequence). The CDR3: CATSRGDRTGQDTQYF. Here the CDR3 DNA reads TGTGCCACCAGCAGAGGGGACCGAACTGGACAGGATACGCAGTATTTT.